This T cell receptor beta chain was profiled in a study of blood T cell repertoires in COVID-19. Study information: The United States, Italy and Spain supplied acute and convalescent COVID-19 samples. PBMCs, B-cell-depleted T cells, or T cells were the source of the cDNA or gDNA that made up the material.

This clone was detected a few times. The V end lost 2 bases, the J end lost 2 bases, and 16 bases lay between the germline ends. The CDR3 length is 17 residues. Germline V gene lookup returns CDR1 GTSNPN and CDR2 SVGIG (reference sequence). As originally analysed: Researchers report that nucleated cell counts were estimated from reference gene primer amplification. The repertoire was sequenced with immunoSEQ multiplex PCR; TCRdb's copy has only in-frame clones and lacks some. The DNA was the basis for D and trimming; V, J and clone size are from that table. In the table there are just under 85,000 clones, approximately 86% of which are singletons.

The sequence was collected from an older man with active or convalescent COVID-19. The chain employs TRBV30 and TRBJ1-6; tentatively, D is TRBD1 (5 bases). Sequences were obtained from peripheral blood. The CDR3 reads CAWSPPGGTAYNSPLHF. In nucleotides, the CDR3 is TGTGCCTGGAGTCCCCCAGGAGGGACGGCCTATAATTCACCCCTCCACTTT. Based on the CDR3 plus reference TRBV30 and TRBJ1-6, the full variable domain is SQTIHQWPATLVQPVGSPLSLECTVEGTSNPNLYWYRQAAGRGLQLLFYSVGIGQISSEVPQNLSASRPQDRQFILSSKKLLLSDSGFYLCAWSPPGGTAYNSPLHFGNGTRLTVT.